This TCR beta chain comes out of a study of T cell responses to AZD1222 COVID-19 vaccine. Across the study: Second doses that came at about 4 or about 12 weeks were put together. Study findings and constraints: The study found Spike-specific TCR breadth and depth rose after two AZD1222 doses.

From germline, CDR1 is MDHEN and CDR2 SYDVKM. The CDR3 sequence is 16 residues long. V was shortened by 5 bases and J by 8 bases, with 22 bases between the two germline ends. This table comes from immunoSEQ multiplex PCR, and its TCRdb copy is limited to in-frame clones, with some not included. The data contain more than 110,000 clones, around nine tenths of them singletons. A note on this clone: The antigen is not known.

This sequence originates from an adult in good health. The chain links TRBV28 to TRBJ1-5; D call uncertain. The specimen comprised peripheral blood, sampled on day 0 of AZD1222 vaccination. The CDR3 sequence is CASSDKGDGFSEPQHF. CDR3 sequence (DNA): TGTGCCAGCAGTGATAAGGGTGACGGCTTCTCGGAGCCCCAGCATTTT.